The rows below give T cell receptor beta chains drawn from one sample of a study of T cells in Graves' hyperthyroidism and ophthalmopathy. A single record per CDR3 protein comes from TCRdb applying MiXCR to the multiplex PCR reads. Among hundreds of thousands of distinct CDR3 sequences, roughly 13% were seen once, and the ten largest hold 30% to 35%. The sequenced sample was blood. The receptors were gathered from a woman aged 40 to 49 with Graves' ophthalmopathy. Both conserved end residues are part of each CDR3. The D gene is left open where the match is weak. Size tells how often a clone was seen (once, few, many) or the class of an expanded clone, and some rows leave it out.

d_gene	v_gene	j_gene	abundance	CDR3aa	CDR3nt
TRBD1	TRBV6-1	TRBJ1-2	.	CANSTRQGALGGYTF	TGTGCCAACAGTACCCGACAGGGGGCTTTAGGGGGCTACACCTTC
TRBD2	TRBV2	TRBJ2-5	many	CASSLSGTSGGVQETQYF	TGTGCCAGCTCCTTATCCGGGACTAGCGGGGGGGTCCAAGAGACCCAGTACTTC
.	TRBV5-1	TRBJ2-1	many	CASSWGTGPSYNEQFF	TGCGCCAGCAGCTGGGGCACAGGGCCATCCTACAATGAGCAGTTCTTC
.	TRBV14	TRBJ2-3	few	CASSQGQSSTDTQYF	TGTGCCAGCAGCCAAGGACAGTCTAGCACAGATACGCAGTATTTT
.	TRBV12-3/TRBV12-4	TRBJ2-1	many	CASWVGQTRSSYNEQFF	TGTGCCAGCTGGGTTGGTCAGACCCGAAGCTCCTACAATGAGCAGTTCTTC
.	TRBV7-2	TRBJ1-4	many	CASSLVLGLNEKLFF	TGTGCCAGCAGCTTAGTTCTGGGCCTTAATGAAAAACTGTTTTTT
TRBD1	TRBV4-1	TRBJ2-2	few	CASSQDSFRDRPDGELFF	TGCGCCAGCAGCCAAGATTCCTTTCGGGACAGGCCGGACGGGGAGCTGTTTTTT
.	TRBV7-2	TRBJ1-3	many	CASSTDSSSGNTIYF	TGTGCCAGCAGCACGGACAGCAGCTCTGGAAACACCATATATTTT
.	TRBV11-2	TRBJ2-3	many	CASSSITDTQYF	TGTGCCAGCAGCTCAATCACAGATACGCAGTATTTT
.	TRBV12-3/TRBV12-4	TRBJ2-7	many	CASSKGLGRLGEQYF	TGTGCCAGCAGTAAAGGACTGGGAAGGTTGGGCGAGCAGTACTTC
.	TRBV7-9	TRBJ2-3	few	CASSLVSGRDTQYF	TGTGCCAGCAGCTTAGTTTCGGGCCGAGATACGCAGTATTTT
.	TRBV14	TRBJ1-2	many	CASSPRGAAFGYGYTF	TGTGCCAGCAGCCCGCGGGGGGCAGCCTTCGGCTATGGCTACACCTTC
.	TRBV25-1	TRBJ2-7	few	CASSEFHPPYEQYF	TGTGCCAGCAGTGAATTCCACCCCCCCTACGAGCAGTACTTC
.	TRBV5-1	TRBJ2-7	few	CASSLGDSPSYEQYF	TGCGCCAGCAGCTTGGGGGATTCTCCATCATACGAGCAGTACTTC
TRBD1	TRBV6-5	TRBJ2-7	many	CASSYSLGQGAGEQYF	TGTGCCAGCAGTTACTCGCTAGGGCAGGGGGCTGGCGAGCAGTACTTC
TRBD2	TRBV15	TRBJ2-1	many	CATSSGLAGSSYNEQFF	TGTGCCACCAGCAGTGGACTAGCGGGTTCATCCTACAATGAGCAGTTCTTC
.	TRBV7-2	TRBJ1-6	few	CASSLRQANSPLHF	TGTGCCAGCAGCTTACGACAGGCTAATTCACCCCTCCACTTT
TRBD2	TRBV6-2/TRBV6-3	TRBJ2-1	few	CASRAVAGGLEQFF	TGTGCCAGCAGGGCAGTAGCGGGGGGATTAGAGCAGTTCTTC
.	TRBV30	TRBJ2-1	few	CAWGGAGTNYNEQFF	TGTGCCTGGGGGGGGGCCGGGACTAATTACAATGAGCAGTTCTTC
TRBD2	TRBV20-1	TRBJ2-1	few	CSASSGTLGQFF	TGCAGTGCGTCTAGCGGGACATTGGGGCAGTTCTTC
.	TRBV19	TRBJ2-3	few	CASSTTDRSSTDTQYF	TGTGCCAGTAGTACCACCGACAGGTCTTCCACAGATACGCAGTATTTT
.	TRBV7-9	TRBJ1-6	few	CASSLEGISPLHF	TGTGCCAGCAGCTTAGAAGGGATTTCACCCCTCCACTTT
.	TRBV7-2	TRBJ2-6	.	CASSLAGGHSGANVLTF	TGTGCCAGCAGCTTAGCGGGAGGACACTCTGGGGCCAACGTCCTGACTTTC
TRBD2	TRBV11-2	TRBJ2-5	many	CASSLLAGGPSETQYF	TGTGCCAGCAGCTTACTAGCGGGGGGGCCTTCGGAGACCCAGTACTTC
.	TRBV5-6	TRBJ1-4	.	CASSFRANEKLFF	TGTGCCAGCAGCTTCCGGGCTAATGAAAAACTGTTTTTT
TRBD1	TRBV6-5	TRBJ2-3	.	CASSYSTGTDTDTQYF	TGTGCCAGCAGTTACTCTACCGGGACAGATACAGATACGCAGTATTTT
TRBD1	TRBV27	TRBJ2-3	many	CASSLTGGYTDTQYF	TGTGCCAGCAGCCTGACAGGGGGGTACACAGATACGCAGTATTTT
.	TRBV28	TRBJ1-1	.	CASKTDRLNTEAFF	TGTGCCAGCAAGACCGACAGGTTGAACACTGAAGCTTTCTTT
TRBD2	TRBV29-1	TRBJ2-1	.	CSVHSGTHNEQFF	TGCAGCGTTCATAGCGGGACCCACAATGAGCAGTTCTTC
TRBD2	TRBV9	TRBJ2-7	.	CASSGGTSGSFYEQYF	TGTGCCAGCAGCGGGGGAACTAGCGGGAGTTTTTACGAGCAGTACTTC
.	TRBV15	TRBJ2-7	many	CATSREESSYEQYF	TGTGCCACCAGCAGAGAAGAGAGTAGCTACGAGCAGTACTTC
.	TRBV20-1	TRBJ1-5	.	CSARGGQSINQPQHF	TGCAGTGCTAGGGGGGGGCAGAGTATCAATCAGCCCCAGCATTTT
.	TRBV12-3/TRBV12-4	TRBJ1-5	many	CASTLGWGDQPQHF	TGTGCCAGCACTTTAGGCTGGGGGGACCAGCCCCAGCATTTT
TRBD2	TRBV2	TRBJ2-1	many	CTSDSLAGATYNEQFF	TGTACCAGCGACTCCTTAGCGGGGGCGACTTACAATGAGCAGTTCTTC
.	TRBV20-1	TRBJ1-5	.	CSARGGAGNQPQHF	TGCAGTGCTAGAGGAGGGGCTGGCAATCAGCCCCAGCATTTT
.	TRBV3-1	TRBJ2-7	few	CASSQTVIAAYEQYF	TGTGCCAGCAGCCAGACGGTGATAGCGGCCTACGAGCAGTACTTC
.	TRBV7-6	TRBJ1-1	.	CASSLYPATGTVNTEAFF	TGTGCCAGCAGCTTATACCCCGCCACCGGGACGGTCAACACTGAAGCTTTCTTT